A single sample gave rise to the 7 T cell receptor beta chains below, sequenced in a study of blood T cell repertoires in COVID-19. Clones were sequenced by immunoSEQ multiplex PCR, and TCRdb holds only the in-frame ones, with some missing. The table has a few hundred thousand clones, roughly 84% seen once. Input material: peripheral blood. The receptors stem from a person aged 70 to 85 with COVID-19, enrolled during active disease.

The DNA of the CDR3 is TGTGCCAGCAGCCAATCAGGGGTCTACGAGCAGTACTTC. Its protein product is CASSQSGVYEQYF. The rearrangement joins TRBV5-4 to TRBJ2-7; TRBD1 is a possible D gene (6 bases). In germline, CDR1 is SGHNT, CDR2 YYREEE (reference sequence). The CDR3 totals 13 residues. Trimming left V 4 bases short and J 3 bases short, with 11 bases between. The variable domain in full, completed from reference TRBV5-4 and TRBJ2-7, reads ETGVTQSPTHLIKTRGQQVTLRCSSQSGHNTVSWYQQALGQGPQFIFQYYREEENGRGNFPPRFSGLQFPNYSSELNVNALELDDSALYLCASSQSGVYEQYFGPGTRLTVT.

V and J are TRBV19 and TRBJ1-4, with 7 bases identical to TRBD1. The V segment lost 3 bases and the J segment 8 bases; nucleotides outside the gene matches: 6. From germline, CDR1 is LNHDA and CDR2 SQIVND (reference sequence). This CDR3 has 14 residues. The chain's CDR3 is CASSIGTVGEKLFF. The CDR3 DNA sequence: TGTGCCAGTAGTATTGGGACAGTAGGCGAAAAACTGTTTTTT. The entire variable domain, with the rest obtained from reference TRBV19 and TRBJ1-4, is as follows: DGGITQSPKYLFRKEGQNVTLSCEQNLNHDAMYWYRQDPGQGLRLIYYSQIVNDFQKGDIAEGYSVSREKKESFPLTVTSAQKNPTAFYLCASSIGTVGEKLFFGSGTQLSVL.

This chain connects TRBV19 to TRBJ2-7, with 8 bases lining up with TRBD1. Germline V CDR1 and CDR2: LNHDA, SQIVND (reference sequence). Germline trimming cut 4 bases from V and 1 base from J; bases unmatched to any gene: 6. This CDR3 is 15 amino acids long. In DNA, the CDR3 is TGTGCCAGTAGTAGGGCTGGACAGGGATCCTACGAGCAGTACTTC. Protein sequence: CASSRAGQGSYEQYF.

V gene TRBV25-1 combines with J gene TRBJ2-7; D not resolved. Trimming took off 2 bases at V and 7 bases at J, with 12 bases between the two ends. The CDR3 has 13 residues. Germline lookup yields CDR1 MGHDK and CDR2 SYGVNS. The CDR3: CASSEIGPWEQYF. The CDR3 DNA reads TGTGCCAGCAGTGAAATTGGGCCGTGGGAGCAGTACTTC.

For the CDR3, the DNA is TGTGCCAGCAGCCAGGACAGCTCTGGAAACACCATATATTTT. It yields the protein CASSQDSSGNTIYF. This chain links TRBV5-4 with TRBJ1-3; D is possibly TRBD1 (6 bases). Germline loops: CDR1 SGHNT, CDR2 YYREEE (reference sequence). This CDR3 contains 14 residues. With 4 bases removed from V and 0 bases from J, the gap between germline ends came to 8 bases. The full variable domain, its missing parts supplied by reference TRBV5-4 and TRBJ1-3, is ETGVTQSPTHLIKTRGQQVTLRCSSQSGHNTVSWYQQALGQGPQFIFQYYREEENGRGNFPPRFSGLQFPNYSSELNVNALELDDSALYLCASSQDSSGNTIYFGEGSWLTVV.

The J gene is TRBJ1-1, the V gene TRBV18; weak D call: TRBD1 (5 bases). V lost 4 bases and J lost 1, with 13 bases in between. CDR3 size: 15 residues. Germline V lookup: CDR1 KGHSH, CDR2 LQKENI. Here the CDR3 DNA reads TGTGCCAGCTCACTCTCGACAGCGAGGAACACTGAAGCTTTCTTT. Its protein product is CASSLSTARNTEAFF.

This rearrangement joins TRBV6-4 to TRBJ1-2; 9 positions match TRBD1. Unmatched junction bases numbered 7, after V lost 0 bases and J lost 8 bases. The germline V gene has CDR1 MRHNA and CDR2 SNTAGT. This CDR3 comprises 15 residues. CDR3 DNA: TGTGCCAGCAGTGACTCTGGGACAGGGTTAGGGGGCTACACCTTC. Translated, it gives CASSDSGTGLGGYTF.